The next 23 T cell receptor beta chains were all read from a single sample in a study of T cell repertoires in cytomegalovirus infection. A single record per CDR3 protein comes from TCRdb applying MiXCR to the reads. This table has about a million distinct CDR3 sequences, approximately 32% appearing once. The antigens of these receptors remain unknown. Sequenced here: cultured CD8+ T cells from PBMCs, sampled from culture after CMV antigen stimulation. The receptors were sampled from a human donor in good health (CMV status not recorded). Some clones in this sample may be carry-over from other donors' samples.

The gene calls are TRBV4-3 and TRBJ2-3; D ambiguous. CDR1 LGHNA and CDR2 YSLEER come from the germline V gene. V lost 1 base and J 6 bases, leaving 8 bases between the germline ends. The CDR3 has 13 residues. The CDR3 sequence is CASSQAKRDTQYF. DNA of the CDR3: TGCGCCAGCAGCCAAGCGAAAAGGGATACGCAGTATTTT.

The J gene is TRBJ2-7, the V gene TRBV7-6, with a possible D match to TRBD2 (7 bases). In germline, CDR1 is SGHVS, CDR2 FNYEAQ. V was pared by 4 bases and J by 2 bases, with 21 bases between. The CDR3 is 17 amino acids. The CDR3 DNA sequence: TGTGCCAGCAGCTCACCCTCCAGGGGACTACCTCCCTACGAGCAGTACTTC. Amino acid sequence: CASSSPSRGLPPYEQYF. The whole variable domain, remainder taken from reference TRBV7-6 and TRBJ2-7, is GAGVSQSPRYKVTKRGQDVALRCDPISGHVSLYWYRQALGQGPEFLTYFNYEAQQDKSGLPNDRFSAERPEGSISTLTIQRTEQRDSAMYRCASSSPSRGLPPYEQYFGPGTRLTVT.

The V gene is TRBV7-2, the J gene TRBJ2-1; 9 positions match TRBD2. This CDR3 has 19 residues. V lost 4 bases to trimming and J lost 7 bases; unmatched junction nucleotides: 20. CDR1 and CDR2 (germline): SGHTA, FQGNSA. The CDR3 sequence: CASSSTEGAGGFWWNEQFF. Written as DNA, the CDR3 is TGTGCCAGCAGCTCCACGGAGGGAGCGGGGGGTTTTTGGTGGAATGAGCAGTTCTTC. Using reference TRBV7-2 and TRBJ2-1 for the parts outside the CDR3, the full variable domain is GAGVSQSPSNKVTEKGKDVELRCDPISGHTALYWYRQSLGQGLEFLIYFQGNSAPDKSGLPSDRFSAERTGGSVSTLTIQRTQQEDSAVYLCASSSTEGAGGFWWNEQFFGPGTRLTVL.

The gene calls are TRBV24-1 and TRBJ2-3; 7 nucleotides line up with TRBD1. With V trimmed by 4 bases and J by 8 bases, 11 bases remained unmatched. The germline V gene encodes CDR1 KGHDR and CDR2 SFDVKD. CDR3 length equals 15 residues. Written as DNA, the CDR3 is TGTGCCACCAGTGACTGGGACAGCTACACTGGTACGCAGTATTTT. Translating gives CATSDWDSYTGTQYF.

CDR3 region: CASSFIREPYEQYF. The CDR3 nucleotides read TGTGCCAGCAGTTTTATCAGGGAACCATACGAGCAGTACTTC. The rearrangement joins TRBV12-3 or TRBV12-4 to TRBJ2-7; D is perhaps TRBD1 (5 bases). V was clipped by 3 bases and J by 4 bases, with 13 bases between them. The CDR3 runs 14 residues.

The genes are TRBV12-3 or TRBV12-4 and TRBJ2-5; 10 positions agree with TRBD1. The length of the CDR3 is 15 residues. V was pared by 7 bases and J by 5 bases, with 10 bases of the junction left unmatched. DNA of the CDR3: TGTGCCAGCAATCCGGGACAGGGGTCAGGGGAGACCCAGTACTTC. This sequence encodes CASNPGQGSGETQYF.

This clonotype was seen more than once but under ten times. The genes are TRBV18 and TRBJ2-1, with D perhaps given as TRBD1 or TRBD2 (5 bases each). CDR3 length: 16 residues. V gave up 1 base and J gave up 4 bases, with 14 bases separating them. Germline-derived CDR1 and CDR2 are KGHSH and LQKENI. CDR3 DNA sequence: TGTGCCAGCTCACCACTCCACGGGACGTCTTACAATGAGCAGTTCTTC. Protein sequence: CASSPLHGTSYNEQFF.

This clonotype showed up just once. The J gene is TRBJ2-7, the V gene TRBV15; D assignment may be TRBD1 or TRBD2 (5 bases each). With 0 bases removed from V and 3 bases from J, the gap between germline ends came to 6 bases. Germline V lookup: CDR1 LNHNV, CDR2 YYDKDF (reference sequence). The CDR3 extends over 13 amino acids. CDR3 coding DNA: TGTGCCACCAGCAGAGAGGGGGTCTACGAGCAGTACGTC. It yields the protein CATSREGVYEQYV.

The chain uses TRBV4-1 and TRBJ1-6; TRBD1 matches at 7 bases. The germline CDR1 and CDR2 sequences are MGHRA and YSYEKL. J gave up 0 bases and V 3 bases, and 11 bases lay outside the gene matches. This CDR3 is built from 19 residues. CDR3 nucleotides: TGCGCCAGCAGCCAGGCCCCGGGACAGAGAAGCTCCTATAATTCACCCCTCCACTTT. This encodes CASSQAPGQRSSYNSPLHF.

A few counts support this clonotype. The chain joins TRBV4-1 to TRBJ1-1, with D unresolved. This CDR3 spans 13 amino acids. Deletions cut 5 bases from V and 1 base from J, with 8 bases between. Germline CDR1 and CDR2: MGHRA and YSYEKL. The CDR3 spells CASSAGTNTEAFF. The CDR3 DNA is TGCGCCAGCAGCGCTGGAACGAACACTGAAGCTTTCTTT.

The chain has TRBV20-1 and TRBJ1-2; 9 bases match TRBD1. The germline V gene has CDR1 DFQATT and CDR2 SNEGSKA (reference sequence). The CDR3 loop spans 16 amino acids. Losses at the gene ends were 6 bases for V and 3 bases for J; bases not matched to a gene: 14. DNA for the CDR3: TGCAGTGCCGCCGCCGTAACAGGGGGCCCATACTATGGCTACACCTTC. Protein sequence: CSAAAVTGGPYYGYTF.

This chain uses TRBV27 with TRBJ1-1, with no clear D. V gave up 7 bases and J gave up 4 bases, with 7 bases separating them. The CDR3 runs 11 residues. Germline assignment: CDR1 MNHEY and CDR2 SMNVEV (reference sequence). CDR3 in DNA: TGTGCCAGCAATGTGGGCACTGAAGCTTTCTTT. Translating it yields CASNVGTEAFF.

This clonotype was observed a handful of times. V usage is TRBV7-6 and J usage is TRBJ2-1; the D is unclear. The CDR3 extends over 14 amino acids. V was trimmed by 1 base and J by 2 bases, leaving 6 bases between them. Per germline, CDR1 SGHVS and CDR2 FNYEAQ. CDR3 region: CASSLVVTYNEQFF. The CDR3 DNA follows: TGTGCCAGCAGCTTAGTCGTGACCTACAATGAGCAGTTCTTC.

V usage is TRBV7-9 and J usage is TRBJ2-4; D may be TRBD2 (6 bases). The CDR3 spans 16 residues. Germline V lookup: CDR1 SEHNR, CDR2 FQNEAQ (reference sequence). V was clipped by 8 bases and J by 1 base, with 18 bases between them. CDR3 DNA sequence: TGTGCCAGCTCGTCCCGGGACTCCCGGGCCAAAAACATTCAGTACTTC. Translating gives CASSSRDSRAKNIQYF.

The chain couples TRBV27 to TRBJ1-1, with D tentatively TRBD1 (6 bases). CDR1 is MNHEY and CDR2 is SMNVEV in the germline V gene (reference sequence). The V end lost 6 bases, the J end lost 0 bases, and 17 bases lay between the germline ends. CDR3 length: 16 amino acids. The CDR3 spells CASRQGHAAMNTEAFF. The CDR3 bases are TGTGCCAGCAGACAGGGACATGCAGCGATGAACACTGAAGCTTTCTTT.

In this sample, this clonotype turned up a few times. The chain joins TRBV12-3 or TRBV12-4 to TRBJ2-3; TRBD1 aligns across 9 bases. The length of the CDR3 is 14 residues. J was trimmed by 5 bases and V by 8 bases; bases with no gene match: 8. The CDR3 region is CASGTGGVGDTQYF. In DNA, the CDR3 is TGTGCCAGCGGAACAGGGGGCGTGGGAGATACGCAGTATTTT.

V usage is TRBV6-2 or TRBV6-3 and J usage is TRBJ2-5; maybe TRBD2 (5 bases). With 0 bases removed from V and 5 bases from J, the gap between germline ends came to 16 bases. The CDR3 is 16 residues long. Germline values: CDR1 MNHEY, CDR2 SVGEGT. CDR3 loop: CASSYSKSGPRETQYF. In DNA, the CDR3 is TGTGCCAGCAGTTACTCGAAAAGCGGCCCTCGGGAGACCCAGTACTTC.

The chain is built from TRBV7-8 and TRBJ2-5, with D hard to call. CDR1 and CDR2 from the germline V gene are SGHVS and FQNEAQ. The CDR3 loop spans 15 amino acids. Trimming stripped 5 bases from V and 1 base from J, with 14 bases between. The CDR3 region has the DNA TGTGCCAGCAGCCCGCCGTCTTACAGCCAAGAGACCCAGTACTTC. It specifies CASSPPSYSQETQYF.

In this sample, this clonotype turned up a few times. The genes are TRBV5-6 and TRBJ1-2, with a weak D call TRBD1 (5 bases). V shed 0 bases and J shed 3 bases, with 6 bases lying between them. From germline, CDR1 is SGHDT and CDR2 YYEEEE. The CDR3 length is 13 residues. The chain's CDR3 is CASSLVGHYGYTF. The CDR3 nucleotides are TGTGCCAGCAGCTTGGTGGGGCACTATGGCTACACCTTC. The variable domain in full, with the rest retrieved from reference TRBV5-6 and TRBJ1-2, is DAGVTQSPTHLIKTRGQQVTLRCSPKSGHDTVSWYQQALGQGPQFIFQYYEEEERQRGNFPDRFSGHQFPNYSSELNVNALLLGDSALYLCASSLVGHYGYTFGSGTRLTVV.

This clonotype showed up just a few times. CDR3 protein: CASRGARGSNTGELFF. As DNA, the CDR3 is TGTGCCAGTCGGGGGGCGCGGGGGTCGAACACCGGGGAGCTGTTTTTT. The chain links TRBV7-8 to TRBJ2-2; a possible D gene is TRBD2 (7 bases). CDR1 is SGHVS, CDR2 FQNEAQ, per germline. The ends were cut back, 9 bases at V and 0 bases at J, with 17 bases in the middle. CDR3 length: 16 amino acids.

V gene TRBV6-1 combines with J gene TRBJ2-5; unclear D gene. V lost 5 bases to trimming and J lost 5 bases, with 15 bases between them. Germline V gives CDR1 MNHNS, CDR2 SASEGT. The length of the CDR3 is 14 residues. The CDR3 region is CASSPRGVRETQYF. CDR3 bases: TGTGCCAGCAGTCCACGAGGTGTCCGCGAGACCCAGTACTTC.

This clonotype was seen many times. The J gene is TRBJ2-1, the V gene TRBV7-2, with 12 bases that match TRBD1. This CDR3 region has 14 residues. Trimming took 5 bases from V and 8 from J; bases not matched to a gene: 4. CDR1 is SGHTA and CDR2 is FQGNSA in the germline V gene. This CDR3 reads CASSRGQGAYEQFF. In DNA form, the CDR3 reads TGTGCCAGCAGCCGGGGACAGGGGGCCTATGAGCAGTTCTTC.

At least ten counts were recorded for this clonotype. The gene calls are TRBV7-2 and TRBJ2-3; no definite D call. The CDR3 runs to 13 residues. Germline assignment: CDR1 SGHTA and CDR2 FQGNSA. Trimming took 4 bases from V and 5 from J, leaving 10 bases between them. The CDR3 coding sequence is TGTGCCAGCAGCTCTAACCACGAAGATACGCAGTATTTT. Translated: CASSSNHEDTQYF.